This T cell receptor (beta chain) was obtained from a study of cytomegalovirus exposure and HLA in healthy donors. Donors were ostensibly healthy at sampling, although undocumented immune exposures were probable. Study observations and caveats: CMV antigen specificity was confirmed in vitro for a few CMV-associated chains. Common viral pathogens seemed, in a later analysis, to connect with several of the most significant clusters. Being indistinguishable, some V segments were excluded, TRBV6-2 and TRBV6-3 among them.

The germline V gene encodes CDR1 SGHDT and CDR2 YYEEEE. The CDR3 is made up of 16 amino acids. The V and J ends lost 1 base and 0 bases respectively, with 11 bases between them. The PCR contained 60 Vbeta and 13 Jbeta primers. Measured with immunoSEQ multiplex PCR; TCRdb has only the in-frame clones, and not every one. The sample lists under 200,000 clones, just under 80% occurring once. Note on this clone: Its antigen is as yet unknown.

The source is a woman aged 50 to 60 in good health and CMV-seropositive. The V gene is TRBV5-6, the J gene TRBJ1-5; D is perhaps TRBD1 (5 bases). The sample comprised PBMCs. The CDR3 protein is CASSLNAGLSNQPQHF. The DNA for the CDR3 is TGTGCCAGCAGCTTGAACGCGGGGCTTAGCAATCAGCCCCAGCATTTT.